This T cell receptor (beta chain) emerged from a study of T cells in Graves' hyperthyroidism and ophthalmopathy. The wider study: The blood sample was taken at first diagnosis, before treatment began. General observations from the study: Blood also contained most expanded thyroid clonotypes above 0.001.

Trimming shortened V by 2 bases and J by 5 bases, and 10 bases separated the two germline ends. In germline, CDR1 is MNHNS, CDR2 SASEGT. The CDR3 has 13 amino acids. Hyperthyroidism in the patients, aged 18 to 65, was newly diagnosed and under 2 months in duration. This sample holds PBMCs from 8.5 to 10 ml fresh peripheral blood. As regards this clonotype: The antigen is not known.

Amplification of TCR beta CDR3 regions was performed using RNA transcripts as template. The HTBI primer set was used in a first-round RT-PCR of the TCR CDR3. TCRdb called the multiplex PCR reads again in MiXCR, with one record for every CDR3 protein. Of 360,000 or so distinct CDR3 sequences detected, over 15% appear once; the ten largest clones hold 3.5% to 4%. The origin of this receptor is a woman under 30 with Graves' hyperthyroidism. This rearrangement joins TRBV6-1 to TRBJ2-7; D is ambiguous. The source material was blood. Written as DNA, the CDR3 is TGTGCCAGCAGTGAAACCCTAAGGCACGAGCAGTACTTC. Translating gives CASSETLRHEQYF.